The clone carrying this T cell receptor (beta chain) was counted between two and nine times. TCRdb re-called the 5' RACE reads with MiXCR, one entry per CDR3 protein. The table shows about 470,000 distinct CDR3 sequences, with about 24% occurring only once. Germline CDR1 reads SGHAT; CDR2 reads FQNNGV. CDR3 length: 14 amino acids. The germline V and J ends were trimmed by 6 bases and 6 bases, with 15 bases remaining between them. The data are from a study of identical twins. The sample was also linked to a second study, of T cells expressing NK-cell markers.

The receptor was isolated from a woman aged 18-29 years in good health. The specimen was CD4+ T cells sorted from blood. The chain combines TRBV11-2 with TRBJ2-1; D is unresolved. The CDR3 region is CASRRWTDSNEQFF. CDR3 bases: TGTGCCAGCAGACGATGGACCGATTCCAATGAGCAGTTCTTC.